Below are 2 T cell receptor beta chains sequenced from a single sample in a study of T cell responses to AZD1222 COVID-19 vaccine. The protocol was immunoSEQ multiplex PCR, while the TCRdb copy is restricted to in-frame clones and leaves out a portion. The sample holds 170,000 or so clones, more than 85% seen once. This specimen was peripheral blood, taken on day 0 of AZD1222 vaccination. Source of these receptors: an adult in good health.

The chain joins TRBV11-3 to TRBJ1-2; D is uncertain. This CDR3 has 16 amino acids. The germline CDR1 and CDR2 sequences are SGHNT and YENEEA. V lost 5 bases, J lost 7 bases, and 23 bases lay in between. For the CDR3, the DNA is TGTGCCAGCAGCCCCATGGAGGGTTCCACTTCGGGTGGCTACACCTTC. This gives the protein CASSPMEGSTSGGYTF. Together with reference TRBV11-3 and TRBJ1-2, the CDR3 gives the full variable domain: EAGVVQSPRYKIIEKKQPVAFWCNPISGHNTLYWYLQNLGQGPELLIRYENEEAVDDSQLPKDRFSAERLKGVDSTLKIQPAELGDSAVYLCASSPMEGSTSGGYTFGSGTRLTVV.

This clone has only one observation. The chain has TRBV6-2 or TRBV6-3 and TRBJ1-1, with D possibly TRBD1 on 5 matching bases. Trimming removed 2 bases at V and 4 bases at J, with 8 bases between. The CDR3 consists of 13 residues. Per the germline V gene, CDR1 is MNHEY and CDR2 is SVGEGT. CDR3 residues: CASSYQQATEAFF. The CDR3 DNA reads as TGTGCCAGCAGTTACCAACAGGCCACTGAAGCTTTCTTT.